These 2 T cell receptor beta chains were sequenced from one sample in a study of control samples from healthy donors and cancer patients. The assay was immunoSEQ multiplex PCR, and TCRdb's table has in-frame clones only and misses some. This table has roughly 18,000 clones, 88% appearing once. Sequenced: PBMCs. These receptors were taken from a woman aged 60-75 years with head and neck cancer.

The chain employs TRBV27 and TRBJ2-2; 9 bases are a match to TRBD1. Germline loops: CDR1 MNHEY, CDR2 SMNVEV (reference sequence). CDR3 size: 16 residues. V was clipped by 5 bases and J by 4 bases; unmatched bases: 8. The CDR3 region is CASSPNSGQGTGELFF. The CDR3 bases are TGTGCCAGCAGTCCTAACTCGGGACAGGGCACCGGGGAGCTGTTTTTT.

The rearrangement links TRBV5-1 to TRBJ2-1; 14 bases map to TRBD2. Trimming removed 3 bases from V and 3 bases from J; junction bases left unmatched: 8. The CDR3 length is 18 residues. Looked up from germline, CDR1 is SGHRS and CDR2 is YFSETQ. DNA of the CDR3: TGCGCCAGCAGCTCCTCGACTAGCGGGAGGGCGATCTACAATGAGCAGTTCTTC. Encoded protein: CASSSSTSGRAIYNEQFF.